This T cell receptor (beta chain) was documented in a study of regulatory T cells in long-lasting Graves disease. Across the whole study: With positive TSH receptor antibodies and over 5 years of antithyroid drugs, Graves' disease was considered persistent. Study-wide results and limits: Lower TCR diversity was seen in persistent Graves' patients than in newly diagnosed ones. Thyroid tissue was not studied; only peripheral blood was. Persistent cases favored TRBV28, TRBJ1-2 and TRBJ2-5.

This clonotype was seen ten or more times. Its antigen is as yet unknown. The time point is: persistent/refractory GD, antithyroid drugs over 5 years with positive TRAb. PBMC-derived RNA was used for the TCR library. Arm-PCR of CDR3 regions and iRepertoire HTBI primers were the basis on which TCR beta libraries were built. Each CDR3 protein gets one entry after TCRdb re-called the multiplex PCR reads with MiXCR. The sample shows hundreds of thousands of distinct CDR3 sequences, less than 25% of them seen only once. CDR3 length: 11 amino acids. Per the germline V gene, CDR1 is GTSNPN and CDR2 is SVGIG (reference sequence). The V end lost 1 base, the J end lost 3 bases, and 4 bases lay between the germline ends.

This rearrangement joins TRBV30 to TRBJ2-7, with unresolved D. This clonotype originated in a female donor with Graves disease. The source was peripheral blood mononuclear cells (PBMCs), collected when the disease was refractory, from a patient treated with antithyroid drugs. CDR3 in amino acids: CAWSGGYEQYF. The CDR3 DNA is TGTGCCTGGAGTGGGGGCTACGAGCAGTACTTC.